The sequence of this T cell receptor beta chain was determined in a study of T cells in Graves' hyperthyroidism and ophthalmopathy (dated by TCRdb to the late 2010s). Context from the whole study: A discovery cohort of about a hundred patients, 43 with Graves' ophthalmopathy and approximately 55 with stable Graves' hyperthyroidism, was used to find distinguishing TCR V-J signatures. Prospective prediction of ophthalmopathy was tested in an independent validation cohort of fewer than 20 hyperthyroidism patients and 15 to 17 patients who later progressed to ophthalmopathy. Following sampling, methimazole starting at 30 mg daily was given to hyperthyroidism patients, and high-dose intravenous methylprednisolone was given to ophthalmopathy patients. In several Graves' hyperthyroidism patients, the study also compared T-cell repertoires from thyroid tissue with T-cell repertoires from blood. The paper reports TCR Vbeta CDR3 sequencing of some 140 peripheral blood samples: around 45 ophthalmopathy, about 75 hyperthyroidism and 17 progressor patients. The 90 or so discovery patients were randomly split 7:3 into training and test sets. Summary of the overall study and its limitations: No statistical method was used to set the sample size in advance, and investigators knew the group allocation. In validation, the model predicted progression to ophthalmopathy a median of roughly 6.1 months before onset, with about 71% sensitivity and roughly 79% specificity. Most expanded thyroid clonotypes (frequency above 0.001) were also found in blood, which suggests that blood repertoires may mirror thyroid immune responses. A 13 V-J signature model separated ophthalmopathy from stable hyperthyroidism, with about 90% sensitivity and roughly 81% specificity in cross-validation and 80%/75% in testing.

The TCR beta CDR3 regions were amplified from RNA transcripts. The TCR CDR3 was subjected to a first round of RT-PCR using the HTBI primer set and the Qiagen OneStep RT-PCR kit. Libraries were constructed in a second round of multiplex PCR, after which size selection and purification were performed. Paired-end sequencing of the libraries was performed with 100 bp reads on an Illumina HiSeq2000. As for how the authors treated the data: SOAPnuke was used to process the raw data, with reads discarded if the reads contained adapters or uncalled bases, had a mean Phred below 15, or lacked an exact constant-primer or identifier match. COPE v1.2.5 was used to merge the high-quality paired reads, and each unique nucleotide sequence was defined as a clonotype. MiTCR v1.1 was used to align the clonotypes against IMGT TRBV, TRBD and TRBJ reference segments. The analysis was restricted to V-J combinations with a frequency above 0.0001, which together covered 99.2% of the repertoires. A TCS score was defined as the ratio of F50 (clonal expansion) to E x V (chaos), with BLOSUM62-based TCRdist applied between CDR3 peptides within each V-J. Welch's t-statistics and random forest reduced 500 to 650 V-J features to about 13, which were used in a naive Bayes classifier (R e1071). TCRdb ran its own pipeline on the public reads, namely fastp trimming at Q25 and MiXCR clone calling, and kept in-frame beta chains. Rows merge per CDR3 protein into single entries with the most common DNA and genes. The V and J calls reflect TCRdb's pipeline rather than the authors' work. The sample data list approximately 590,000 distinct CDR3 sequences, and around 42% of these were observed just once. Approximately 8.2% of the sample goes to the ten largest clones.

Worth noting for this clonotype: No antigen is known for it. Base-call qualities are not available, and no considerably larger clone is one nucleotide away.

Stable Graves' hyperthyroidism was defined as no progression to ophthalmopathy during 18 months of follow-up. Hyperthyroidism patients were aged 18 to 65 years and newly diagnosed, with disease duration of less than 2 months. Patients with uncontrolled infections, other autoimmune diseases, pregnancy or lactation were excluded. Diagnoses were based on clinical symptoms, serum thyroxine and TRAb, thyroid ultrasound and orbital computed tomography. Total RNA was extracted using Trizol reagent, and RNA quality was assessed on an Agilent 2100 Bioanalyzer. Material: peripheral blood or thyroid tissue (not recorded which). The source of this sequence is a woman younger than 30 with Graves' hyperthyroidism. Donor details come from another sample of the same person, matched by shared clones.

The bases are TGTGCCACCAGCAGTGGGGGGTTCGATTCACCCCTCCACTTT. The encoded protein is CATSSGGFDSPLHF. The V and J segments used are TRBV15 and TRBJ1-6; the D gene is perhaps TRBD1, from 5 matching bases. The CDR3 sequence holds 14 residues, the cysteine and phenylalanine included. The sequence is cut down to CDR3 DNA, 42 bases in frame from base 1. V loses 3 bases, J loses 8 bases, and the germline ends lie 11 bases apart. Reading the germline V gene (reference sequence) gives CDR1 LNHNV and CDR2 YYDKDF. The CDR3, completed at both ends by the reference TRBV15 and TRBJ1-6 genes, gives the full variable domain DAMVIQNPRYQVTQFGKPVTLSCSQTLNHNVMYWYQQKSSQAPKLLFHYYDKDFNNEADTPDNFQSRRPNTSFCFLDIRSPGLGDTAMYLCATSSGGFDSPLHFGNGTRLTVT.